Listed below are T cell receptor beta chains from one sample, sequenced in a study of blood T cells in healthy people across ages. MiXCR, applied by TCRdb to the 5' RACE reads, yields one record per CDR3 protein. Seen here are 650,000 to 700,000 distinct CDR3 sequences, approximately 52% observed once, and the top ten hold roughly 13%. Input material: blood. The receptors were gathered from a woman aged 80 or over in good health. CDR3s include the opening cysteine and the closing phenylalanine or tryptophan. Expanded clones get a size class; other rows say once, few or many, or leave the size out.

clone_size v_call cdr3_aa
. TRBV7-9 CASSITGLYGYTF
. TRBV11-3 CASSLSGPTYNEQFF
. TRBV14 CASSLRQGADDIQETQYF
. TRBV27 CASSSLAGLQETQYF
many TRBV7-9 CASSAYRDRGVHGQFF
few TRBV7-2 CASRAGLYNSPLHF
. TRBV14 CASSQGIAGGQSEQFF
. TRBV29-1 CSVEGHQETQYF
. TRBV4-3 CASSQTSASYNEQFF
many TRBV9 CASSLGTSGRGEQFF
. TRBV2 CASSGQGITDTQYF
few TRBV13 CASSSYRGPNTGELFF
. TRBV12-5 CASSGIDTEAFF
few TRBV20-1 CSARYYSGDDNGYTF
. TRBV9 CASTRTGNYGYTF
. TRBV28 CASWTESTDTQYF
. TRBV25-1 CASSEWGDRVKETQYF
. TRBV6-5 CASSYASLPYEQYF
. TRBV7-2 CASSLVRQPQHF
. TRBV7-9 CASGGLSNQPQHF
. TRBV6-6 CASSKTRDSGELFF
few TRBV5-1 CASSAGARDTQYF
many TRBV10-3 CATLTSNNYGYTF
. TRBV24-1 CATSDSGQGAGEQYF
many TRBV7-9 CASSSAGYEQYF
. TRBV20-1 CSARDGGAGTEAFF
. TRBV3-1 CASSFTRRGTEAFF
. TRBV6-5 CASRGQPGANVLTF
. TRBV2 CASRVGGGTDTQYF
. TRBV2 CASGDRGYEKLFF
few TRBV14 CASSLHRVKETQYF
few TRBV10-3 CAISDRPPSVWGYTF
. TRBV9 CASSAHSLAGGTYNEQFF
many TRBV29-1 CSVFQSTDTQYF
few TRBV2 CASSRQGRAETQYF
. TRBV10-3 CAISGATPRAVTEAFF
. TRBV2 CASSGTHRDNEQFF
. TRBV20-1 CSAGSETQYF
. TRBV6-5 CASSYQRNQPQHF
few TRBV5-6 CASSLFSGGTDGELFF
. TRBV20-1 CSARLGDGYTF
. TRBV9 CASSVQGGRADTQYF
few TRBV25-1 CASSEYLGTVTGELFF
many TRBV29-1 CSVLTGTSAKNIQYF
. TRBV12-3/TRBV12-4 CASGGQSYTEAFF
. TRBV7-9 CASSPRDRGRTYNEQFF
. TRBV2 CASQRTSTYEQYF
. TRBV5-1 CASSLTSGSLNEQFF
. TRBV10-3 CAISGTQGYEQYF
. TRBV7-2 CASSLDRVSYEQYF
once TRBV12-3/TRBV12-4 CASSFAGQGYEKLFF
. TRBV5-1 CANQGTGTYNEQFF
few TRBV6-2/TRBV6-3 CASSLTGRTGELFF
many TRBV20-1 CSATMPGQGTGNEQFF
. TRBV29-1 CSVLRGTYEQYF
. TRBV11-2 CASSLENSGPLDEQFF
many TRBV29-1 CSVALVGSTDTQYF
. TRBV21-1 CASSLHRRGYWEKLFF
. TRBV7-9 CASSSILPGTPKVDTQYF